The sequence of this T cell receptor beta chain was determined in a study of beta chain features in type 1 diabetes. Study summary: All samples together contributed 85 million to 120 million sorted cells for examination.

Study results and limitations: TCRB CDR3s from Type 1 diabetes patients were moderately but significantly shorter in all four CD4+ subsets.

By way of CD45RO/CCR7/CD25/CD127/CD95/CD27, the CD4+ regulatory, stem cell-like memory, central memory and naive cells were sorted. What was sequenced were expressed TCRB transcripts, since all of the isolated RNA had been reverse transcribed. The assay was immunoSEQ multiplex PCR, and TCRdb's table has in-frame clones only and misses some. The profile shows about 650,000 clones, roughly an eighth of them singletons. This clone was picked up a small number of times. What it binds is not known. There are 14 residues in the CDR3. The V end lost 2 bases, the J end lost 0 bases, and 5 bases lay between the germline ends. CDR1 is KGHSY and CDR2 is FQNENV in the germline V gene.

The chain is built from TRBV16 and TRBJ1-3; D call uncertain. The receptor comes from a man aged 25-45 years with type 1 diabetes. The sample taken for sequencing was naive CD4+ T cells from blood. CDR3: CASSQVSSGNTIYF. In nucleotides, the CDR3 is TGTGCCAGCAGCCAAGTGAGCTCTGGAAACACCATATATTTT.